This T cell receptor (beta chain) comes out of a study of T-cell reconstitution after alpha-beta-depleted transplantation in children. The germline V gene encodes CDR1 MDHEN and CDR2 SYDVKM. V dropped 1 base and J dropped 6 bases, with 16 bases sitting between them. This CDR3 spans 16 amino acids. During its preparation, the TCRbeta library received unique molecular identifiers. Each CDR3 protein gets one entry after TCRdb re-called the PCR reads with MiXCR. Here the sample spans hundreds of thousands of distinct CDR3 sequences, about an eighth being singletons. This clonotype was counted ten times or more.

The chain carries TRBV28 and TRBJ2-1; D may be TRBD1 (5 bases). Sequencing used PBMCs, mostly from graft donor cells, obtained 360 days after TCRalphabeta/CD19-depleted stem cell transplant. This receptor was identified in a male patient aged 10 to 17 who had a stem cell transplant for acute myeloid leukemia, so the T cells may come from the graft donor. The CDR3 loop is CASSLSRALRGNEQFF. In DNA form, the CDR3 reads TGTGCCAGCAGTTTATCCCGGGCCCTTAGGGGCAATGAGCAGTTCTTC.